This T cell receptor beta chain came from a study of vaccination and CD4 T cells after COVID-19. Study background: Everyone enrolled got two doses of BNT162b2 or mRNA-1273 vaccine. The study, taken as a whole, reports: Spike mono-reactivity held for 304 of 307 vaccine-specific clones in convalescent patients.

Per germline, CDR1 DFQATT and CDR2 SNEGSKA (reference sequence). V lost 6 bases and J lost 2; bases outside the gene matches: 11. The CDR3 runs 17 residues. Time point reported: late sampling 161 to 241 days after vaccination in a few convalescent patients. TCRdb called the PCR reads again in MiXCR, with one record for every CDR3 protein. Found here are 26,000 or so distinct CDR3 sequences, 51% of them singletons; the top ten hold around 5.2%. Remarks on this clonotype: The target antigen is unknown.

This sequence originates from a human donor who had recovered from COVID-19. This material consisted of CD4+ T cells from blood, taken about 7 months after SARS-CoV-2 vaccination. J is TRBJ2-3 and V is TRBV20-1; 13 nucleotides match TRBD2. DNA for the CDR3: TGCAGTGCCTCGGGACTAGCGGGATGGACGATCACAGATACGCAGTATTTT. Amino acid sequence: CSASGLAGWTITDTQYF.